These T cell receptor beta chains were read from a single sample in a study of T cells after yellow fever vaccination. TCRdb analysed the 5' RACE reads with MiXCR anew, one entry per CDR3 protein. The data contain approximately 550,000 distinct CDR3 sequences, approximately 12% of them singletons. The sequenced sample was PBMCs, obtained on the day of the yellow fever booster vaccination. The receptors originated from a man younger than 45 who received the YFV17D yellow fever vaccine. CDR3s include the opening cysteine and the closing phenylalanine or tryptophan. The D gene is left open where the match is weak. Clone size appears in some rows only: once, few, many, or a class for an expanded clone.

V	size	D	J	CDR3	DNA
TRBV12-3/TRBV12-4	.	.	TRBJ1-6	CASSADNSPLHF	TGTGCCAGCAGTGCCGATAATTCACCCCTCCACTTT
TRBV4-3	few	TRBD2	TRBJ2-3	CASSRGLERSGTQYF	TGCGCCAGCAGCCGGGGACTAGAACGCTCTGGTACGCAGTATTTT
TRBV25-1	.	.	TRBJ1-4	CASSDTSHIVKLFF	TGTGCCAGCAGTGATACAAGTCATATCGTGAAACTGTTTTTT
TRBV6-5	few	.	TRBJ2-7	CASSYSGEEYF	TGTGCCAGCAGTTACTCGGGGGAGGAGTACTTC
TRBV15	few	.	TRBJ2-2	CATSKWGNTGELFF	TGTGCCACCAGCAAGTGGGGGAACACCGGGGAGCTGTTTTTT
TRBV15	.	.	TRBJ2-3	CATSTKLAGGTDTQYF	TGTGCCACCAGCACAAAATTGGCAGGCGGCACAGATACGCAGTATTTT
TRBV27	few	TRBD2	TRBJ2-1	CASSLWGRAHNEQFF	TGTGCCAGCAGTTTATGGGGGAGGGCCCACAATGAGCAGTTCTTC
TRBV29-1	few	.	TRBJ1-2	CSVGRSDGYTF	TGCAGCGTTGGTCGGTCGGATGGCTACACCTTC
TRBV7-3	few	.	TRBJ2-2	CASSLTRDRYHTGELFF	TGTGCCAGCAGCTTAACCCGCGACAGGTACCACACCGGGGAGCTGTTTTTT
TRBV7-2	many	.	TRBJ2-1	CASSLLDGGWDEQFF	TGTGCCAGCAGCCTCTTGGACGGGGGATGGGATGAGCAGTTCTTC
TRBV6-1	many	TRBD2	TRBJ2-3	CASSERLAHTDTQYF	TGTGCCAGCAGTGAGAGACTAGCCCACACAGATACGCAGTATTTT
TRBV20-1	few	.	TRBJ2-3	CSARDDLGPPDTQYF	TGCAGTGCTAGAGATGATTTGGGACCCCCAGATACGCAGTATTTT
TRBV12-5	.	.	TRBJ2-3	CASGLVLDPRRDPDTQYF	TGTGCTAGTGGTTTGGTACTTGACCCACGGCGGGACCCAGATACGCAGTATTTT
TRBV5-4	.	.	TRBJ1-2	CASSEEDYGYTF	TGTGCCAGCAGCGAGGAAGACTATGGCTACACCTTC
TRBV12-3/TRBV12-4	many	.	TRBJ2-5	CASSLASRETQYF	TGTGCCAGCAGTTTAGCGAGCCGAGAGACCCAGTACTTC
TRBV7-9	few	.	TRBJ2-7	CASSFSSSEQYF	TGTGCCAGCAGCTTCTCTAGTTCCGAGCAGTACTTC
TRBV7-2	once	.	TRBJ2-7	CASSLIVVGNAQYF	TGTGCCAGCAGCTTAATTGTCGTAGGGAACGCGCAGTACTTC
TRBV7-2	.	TRBD2	TRBJ2-7	CASSFKRESAYEQYF	TGTGCCAGCAGCTTTAAGCGGGAGAGTGCCTACGAGCAGTACTTC
TRBV12-3/TRBV12-4	.	.	TRBJ1-5	CASSLGGRQLENQPQHF	TGTGCCAGCAGTTTAGGCGGTAGGCAGTTGGAGAATCAGCCCCAGCATTTT
TRBV3-1	.	.	TRBJ1-6	CASSPLSRGLGNSPLHF	TGTGCCAGCAGCCCACTCAGCCGGGGGCTGGGTAATTCACCCCTCCACTTT
TRBV6-5	few	TRBD1	TRBJ2-7	CASSYSTGLSYEQYF	TGTGCCAGCAGTTACTCGACAGGGCTCTCCTACGAGCAGTACTTC
TRBV25-1	few	.	TRBJ2-7	CASSDLPAPQSGVQYF	TGTGCCAGCAGTGATTTACCAGCCCCCCAGTCGGGGGTGCAGTACTTC
TRBV29-1	many	.	TRBJ2-1	CSVVWDEQFF	TGCAGCGTTGTCTGGGATGAGCAGTTCTTC
TRBV29-1	.	.	TRBJ2-2	CSVLRATGELFF	TGCAGCGTTCTCAGGGCCACCGGGGAGCTGTTTTTT
TRBV24-1	.	TRBD2	TRBJ2-7	CATSDYGLAGVEQYF	TGTGCCACCAGTGACTACGGACTAGCGGGAGTCGAGCAGTACTTC
TRBV10-1	.	.	TRBJ2-3	CASSEKGRTQYF	TGCGCCAGCAGTGAAAAGGGGCGTACGCAGTATTTT
TRBV20-1	.	TRBD2	TRBJ2-7	CSAHSGRSSYEQYF	TGCAGTGCACATAGCGGGAGGAGCTCCTACGAGCAGTACTTC
TRBV5-1	.	TRBD2	TRBJ2-1	CASNPGTSGGNEQFF	TGCGCCAGCAACCCTGGGACTAGCGGGGGCAATGAGCAGTTCTTC
TRBV7-6	.	.	TRBJ2-1	CASSLAGRHNEQFF	TGTGCCAGCAGCTTAGCAGGACGCCACAATGAGCAGTTCTTC
TRBV6-5	.	.	TRBJ1-1	CASSYRGRNTEAFF	TGTGCCAGCAGTTACCGGGGGAGGAACACTGAAGCTTTCTTT
TRBV20-1	.	TRBD2	TRBJ2-7	CSAWEGTYEQYF	TGCAGTGCCTGGGAGGGAACCTACGAGCAGTACTTC
TRBV5-1	few	TRBD2	TRBJ2-7	CASRFERGVSASGPEYEQYF	TGCGCCAGCAGATTCGAAAGGGGTGTCTCAGCTAGCGGGCCAGAATACGAGCAGTACTTC
TRBV7-9	.	.	TRBJ2-1	CASSPGTLNDEQFF	TGTGCCAGCAGTCCCGGGACACTAAACGATGAGCAGTTCTTC
TRBV5-1	few	.	TRBJ2-5	CASFSGTGETQYF	TGCGCCAGCTTTAGCGGAACCGGGGAGACCCAGTACTTC
TRBV18	.	TRBD1	TRBJ2-7	CASSTGQGRPYEQYF	TGTGCCAGCTCAACGGGACAGGGGAGACCCTACGAGCAGTACTTC
TRBV5-6	few	.	TRBJ2-1	CASSFPIRDEQFF	TGTGCCAGCAGCTTCCCCATTAGGGATGAGCAGTTCTTC
TRBV30	few	.	TRBJ2-2	CACTPRLVNTGELFF	TGTGCCTGCACTCCCAGACTAGTGAACACCGGGGAGCTGTTTTTT
TRBV4-3	.	.	TRBJ1-1	CASSQDLTVLNTEAFF	TGCGCCAGCAGCCAAGATTTAACAGTCCTAAACACTGAAGCTTTCTTT
TRBV30	.	.	TRBJ1-5	CAWRSGVYSNQPQHF	TGTGCCTGGAGGTCAGGGGTTTATAGCAATCAGCCCCAGCATTTT
TRBV19	few	.	TRBJ2-4	CASTTTGRLAKNIQYF	TGTGCCAGTACTACGACAGGGAGGCTAGCCAAAAACATTCAGTACTTC
TRBV12-3/TRBV12-4	.	.	TRBJ2-3	CATIPTAADTQYF	TGTGCCACCATACCCACGGCGGCAGATACGCAGTATTTT
TRBV20-1	few	.	TRBJ2-7	CSATTHDRDEQYF	TGCAGTGCTACGACCCACGATCGGGACGAGCAGTACTTC